The T cell receptor beta chain described here comes from a study of siplizumab effects on memory and regulatory T cells. Study-level results: The authors mapped only a minor fraction of alloreactive clones to unstimulated subsets. Some alloreactive sequences were traceable to unstimulated CD4+ memory cells, and siplizumab significantly reduced them.

The CDR3 length is 16 residues. Germline CDR1 and CDR2: ENHRY and SYGVKD. After removal of 3 bases from V and 3 bases from J, the junction contained 7 bases not matched to a gene. Of note for this clone: Its antigen is undetermined.

The data were produced by immunoSEQ multiplex PCR, yet TCRdb's version contains in-frame clones alone and is incomplete. The sample has over 100,000 clones; approximately 90% are singletons. The rearrangement links TRBV10-3 to TRBJ1-3, with TRBD1 matching 8 bases. This TCR was recovered from a human donor in good health. Sequenced sample: Tregs sorted from blood. The CDR3, as DNA: TGTGCCATCAGTGACCCGGGGACAGGCGGTGGAAACACCATATATTTT. It specifies CAISDPGTGGGNTIYF.